Listed here are 30 T cell receptor beta chains from one sample, sequenced in a study of monozygotic twins with inflammatory bowel disease. Reanalyzing the 5' RACE reads, TCRdb keeps one entry per CDR3 protein, without DNA. This table holds approximately 390,000 distinct CDR3 sequences. The sample was blood. Every receptor here comes from a human donor with ulcerative colitis or Crohn's disease, or a healthy co-twin of an affected twin (not recorded which).

J is TRBJ1-2 and V is TRBV29-1; there is no DNA to check the TCRdb D call of TRBD1. Germline CDR1 SQVTM, CDR2 ANQGSEA. This CDR3 has 12 amino acids. CDR3 in amino acids: CSVGQGGVGYTF.

The CDR3 loop reads CASSTTGGESPLHF. The chain uses TRBV3-1 and TRBJ1-6; TCRdb indicates TRBD1, and absent DNA this call remains unverified. Looked up from germline, CDR1 is LGHDT and CDR2 is YNNKEL (reference sequence). The CDR3 is 14 residues long. The variable domain in full, completed from reference TRBV3-1 and TRBJ1-6, reads DTAVSQTPKYLVTQMGNDKSIKCEQNLGHDTMYWYKQDSKKFLKIMFSYNNKELIINETVPNRFSPKSPDKAHLNLHINSLELGDSAVYFCASSTTGGESPLHFGNGTRLTVT.

The chain links TRBV7-8 to TRBJ2-7; there is no DNA to check the TCRdb D call of TRBD1. Per germline, CDR1 SGHVS and CDR2 FQNEAQ. This CDR3 contains 15 residues. The CDR3 sequence is CASSLGPEYNYRQYF.

V is TRBV27 and J is TRBJ1-5; absent DNA, TCRdb's TRBD1 call cannot be checked. The CDR3 contains 12 residues. CDR1 and CDR2 (germline): MNHEY, SMNVEV (reference sequence). Here the CDR3 reads CASSFGQGTQHF.

This sequence joins TRBV20-1 and TRBJ1-6; TCRdb gives TRBD1 as the D gene, but with no DNA this cannot be confirmed. CDR1 is DFQATT and CDR2 is SNEGSKA in the germline V gene (reference sequence). CDR3 length equals 16 residues. The CDR3 loop is CSAPTREGSYNSPLHF.

This rearrangement joins TRBV5-4 to TRBJ1-1; TCRdb returns TRBD1, unconfirmable since there is no DNA. Germline V gene data show CDR1 as SGHNT and CDR2 as YYREEE (reference sequence). This CDR3 is built from 15 residues. The CDR3 region is CASSLAPRGAREAFF.

V gene TRBV4-2 combines with J gene TRBJ2-1. Germline CDR1 reads LGHNA; CDR2 reads YNFKEQ. The CDR3 sequence is 16 residues long. The CDR3 loop is CASSQGSGTSYNEQFF.

The gene calls are TRBV7-9 and TRBJ2-7. From germline, CDR1 is SEHNR and CDR2 FQNEAQ (reference sequence). The CDR3 extends over 15 amino acids. The CDR3 protein is CASSSGLDSSYEQYF.

This CDR3 is CASSLSVGNEQFF. V gene TRBV12-3 or TRBV12-4 combines with J gene TRBJ2-1. This CDR3 is built from 13 residues.

The gene calls are TRBV5-5 and TRBJ1-6; there is no DNA to check the TCRdb D call of TRBD1. In germline, CDR1 is SGHKS, CDR2 YYEKEE (reference sequence). The CDR3 runs 13 residues. The CDR3 here is CASSFTGDSPLHF.

The rearrangement links TRBV3-1 to TRBJ2-7; the D call of TRBD1 rests on TCRdb alone, since no DNA is present to check it. Germline CDR1 and CDR2: LGHDT and YNNKEL (reference sequence). The CDR3 extends over 15 amino acids. The CDR3 spells CASSQRQGMSYEQYF.

The chain joins TRBV20-1 to TRBJ2-1; TCRdb gives TRBD2 as the D gene, but with no DNA this cannot be confirmed. The CDR3 consists of 16 residues. The V gene's germline CDR1 is DFQATT and CDR2 SNEGSKA (reference sequence). CDR3 protein: CSGTSLRGSSYNEQFF.

V usage is TRBV5-1 and J usage is TRBJ2-7. The CDR3 covers 13 residues. Germline CDR1 SGHRS, CDR2 YFSETQ. The CDR3 loop is CASKGGGSYEQYF.

The chain uses TRBV6-5 and TRBJ2-1; the D call from TCRdb, TRBD2, cannot be confirmed without DNA. Germline assignment: CDR1 MNHEY and CDR2 SVGAGI. This CDR3 is built from 15 residues. CDR3 in amino acids: CASSYLAGGFGEQFF.

The rearrangement uses TRBV7-9 and TRBJ2-7. From germline, CDR1 is SEHNR and CDR2 FQNEAQ (reference sequence). This CDR3 has 15 amino acids. CDR3 amino acids: CASSLVSGYGYEQYF.

This chain uses TRBV29-1 with TRBJ1-3. The germline gives CDR1 SQVTM, CDR2 ANQGSEA. The CDR3 totals 14 residues. This CDR3 is CSVEGAGSKNTIYF.

The rearrangement uses TRBV7-9 and TRBJ1-2; the TRBD1 assignment by TCRdb is unverifiable without DNA. The germline CDR1 and CDR2 sequences are SEHNR and FQNEAQ (reference sequence). The length of the CDR3 is 13 residues. CDR3: CASRTGTNYGYTF.

This rearrangement joins TRBV9 to TRBJ2-1; TCRdb names TRBD2, which stays unverified in the absence of DNA. CDR3 length: 18 residues. Germline V gene sequence: CDR1 SGDLS, CDR2 YYNGEE. The chain's CDR3 is CASSVGGLAGGPGWEQFF.

The V call is TRBV7-9, the J call TRBJ2-2; checking the TCRdb D call of TRBD1 is not possible without DNA. The CDR3 length is 16 residues. Germline values: CDR1 SEHNR, CDR2 FQNEAQ (reference sequence). CDR3 residues: CASSLGGTGRTGELFF.

J is TRBJ2-1 and V is TRBV19; TCRdb designates TRBD1, a call that cannot be tested without DNA. The CDR3 is 17 amino acids. The germline V gene has CDR1 LNHDA and CDR2 SQIVND (reference sequence). This CDR3 is CASSIFRGGGFYNEQFF.

The chain links TRBV5-1 to TRBJ1-2. This CDR3 has 16 amino acids. Looked up from germline, CDR1 is SGHRS and CDR2 is YFSETQ. The CDR3 reads CASSLVARVGLDGYTF.

This rearrangement joins TRBV6-1 to TRBJ2-2; TCRdb calls TRBD2, which cannot be checked without DNA. This CDR3 is built from 17 residues. CDR1 is MNHNS and CDR2 is SASEGT in the germline V gene. The CDR3 loop reads CASSANLAGGPTGELFF.

This CDR3 reads CASSFQDQETQYF. The V and J genes are TRBV5-4 and TRBJ2-5. The germline V gene encodes CDR1 SGHNT and CDR2 YYREEE (reference sequence). The CDR3 spans 13 residues.

The chain is built from TRBV12-3 or TRBV12-4 and TRBJ2-1; the D call from TCRdb, TRBD2, cannot be confirmed without DNA. The CDR3 spans 14 residues. The CDR3 here is CASSLGTSGYEQFF.

This rearrangement joins TRBV30 to TRBJ2-1; TCRdb reports TRBD1, a call that lacks DNA to check it against. The CDR3 totals 13 residues. Per germline, CDR1 GTSNPN and CDR2 SVGIG (reference sequence). The CDR3 loop is CAWTRGGYNEQFF.

This chain joins TRBV14 and TRBJ2-7. The CDR3 is 15 residues long. Germline V lookup: CDR1 SGHDN, CDR2 FVKESK. The CDR3 spells CASSPTKDISYEQYF.

The chain recombines TRBV28 with TRBJ2-3; the TCRdb D gene call, TRBD2, has no DNA to confirm it. The CDR3 runs 15 residues. CDR1 is MDHEN, CDR2 SYDVKM, per germline. This CDR3 is CASRLWSGGTDTQYF.

The genes are TRBV6-1 and TRBJ1-1; TCRdb outputs TRBD1, but without DNA this stays unchecked. This CDR3 has 21 residues. Germline lookup yields CDR1 MNHNS and CDR2 SASEGT. The CDR3 is CASSEAEGRGVPVSLNTEAFF.

V usage is TRBV11-3 and J usage is TRBJ2-6. Germline V gene sequence: CDR1 SGHNT, CDR2 YENEEA. The CDR3 extends over 14 amino acids. The CDR3 region is CASSPYSGANVLTF.

The chain recombines TRBV27 with TRBJ2-2; TCRdb's D call of TRBD1 is untestable without DNA. Germline lookup yields CDR1 MNHEY and CDR2 SMNVEV (reference sequence). This CDR3 has 12 residues. The CDR3 here is CASSFPGRELFF.